This entry lists 21 T cell receptor beta chains sequenced from one sample in a study of T cells in localized non-small cell lung cancer. TCRdb keeps only in-frame clones here, not all; method: immunoSEQ multiplex PCR. The table has approximately 65,000 clones, around 81% seen once. Specimen: PBMCs, collected before any cancer treatment. These receptor sequences come from a man aged 40-75 years with stage II lung adenocarcinoma.

The rearrangement links TRBV5-4 to TRBJ2-1; TRBD1 agrees at 7 bases. V was pared by 4 bases and J by 4 bases, with 8 bases of the junction left unmatched. This CDR3 region has 15 residues. Looked up from germline, CDR1 is SGHNT and CDR2 is YYREEE (reference sequence). The CDR3 sequence is CASSTPGTAYNEQFF. For the CDR3, the DNA is TGTGCCAGCAGCACTCCCGGGACAGCATACAATGAGCAGTTCTTC. Full variable domain (rest looked up from reference TRBV5-4 and TRBJ2-1): ETGVTQSPTHLIKTRGQQVTLRCSSQSGHNTVSWYQQALGQGPQFIFQYYREEENGRGNFPPRFSGLQFPNYSSELNVNALELDDSALYLCASSTPGTAYNEQFFGPGTRLTVL.

The chain uses TRBV5-4 and TRBJ2-2; D is uncertain. V lost 3 bases, J lost 1 base, and 10 bases lay in between. This CDR3 is built from 15 residues. Germline CDR1 reads SGHNT; CDR2 reads YYREEE (reference sequence). CDR3 bases: TGTGCCAGCAGCTCTAAAACAGAGAACACCGGGGAGCTGTTTTTT. Translated: CASSSKTENTGELFF.

This clone has more than one count but fewer than ten. This sequence joins TRBV13 and TRBJ1-5; 8 positions agree with TRBD1. J gave up 4 bases and V 0 bases, and 2 bases lay outside the gene matches. The CDR3 sequence is 15 residues long. Germline-derived CDR1 and CDR2 are PRHDT and FYEKMQ (reference sequence). CDR3 amino acids: CASSLGDRDNQPQHF. The CDR3 coding sequence is TGTGCCAGCAGCTTAGGGGACAGGGATAATCAGCCCCAGCATTTT.

The chain has TRBV30 and TRBJ2-7; D remains ambiguous. Germline CDR1 GTSNPN, CDR2 SVGIG (reference sequence). This CDR3 is 14 amino acids long. Trimming stripped 0 bases from V and 3 bases from J, with 12 bases between. DNA for the CDR3: TGTGCCTGGAGTGTACCCCAGGTTAACTACGAGCAGTACTTC. It specifies CAWSVPQVNYEQYF.

CDR3: CASSLARVEPQHF. CDR3 sequence (DNA): TGTGCCAGCAGCTTAGCAAGGGTGGAGCCCCAGCATTTT. V is TRBV7-9 and J is TRBJ1-5; D gene unclear. Trimming shortened V by 0 bases and J by 8 bases, and 8 bases separated the two germline ends. This CDR3 has 13 amino acids. Germline CDR1 is SEHNR and CDR2 is FQNEAQ (reference sequence).

In its sample, this clone was seen once. The V gene is TRBV7-3, the J gene TRBJ2-1; TRBD2 agrees at 11 bases. V dropped 5 bases and J dropped 5; count of bases not matched to a gene: 8. The germline V gene encodes CDR1 SGHTA and CDR2 FQGTGA. The CDR3 extends over 16 amino acids. The CDR3, as DNA: TGTGCCAGCAGCCCGTATTTGGGACTAGCGGACAATGAGCAGTTCTTC. This codes for CASSPYLGLADNEQFF.

The gene calls are TRBV28 and TRBJ1-5; weak D call: TRBD1 (6 bases). Germline loops: CDR1 MDHEN, CDR2 SYDVKM. The CDR3 contains 16 residues. Deletions cut 3 bases from V and 5 bases from J, with 17 bases between. In DNA, the CDR3 is TGTGCCAGCAGTTTCCCCCGGGACAACCTGGATCAGCCCCAGCATTTT. Its protein is CASSFPRDNLDQPQHF.

CDR3 coding DNA: TGTGCCAGCAGCCATAGCTCCGGGACAGGGGGGAGAGAGACCCAGTACTTC. Translated, it gives CASSHSSGTGGRETQYF. The V call is TRBV7-6, the J call TRBJ2-5; 11 nucleotides agree with TRBD1. V was clipped by 5 bases and J by 4 bases; unmatched bases: 12. Germline-derived CDR1 and CDR2 are SGHVS and FNYEAQ. The CDR3 runs to 17 residues.

The chain employs TRBV14 and TRBJ2-7; a weak D match, TRBD1 (5 bases). The CDR3 extends over 13 amino acids. Germline V gene lookup returns CDR1 SGHDN and CDR2 FVKESK. V shed 4 bases and J shed 4 bases, with 11 bases lying between them. CDR3 sequence: CASSLSQGYEQYF. As DNA, the CDR3 is TGTGCCAGCAGCCTCAGCCAGGGATACGAGCAGTACTTC.

This chain links TRBV6-1 with TRBJ1-1, with no clear D. CDR1 and CDR2 from the germline V gene are MNHNS and SASEGT. This CDR3 contains 12 residues. V lost 5 bases and J lost 5, with 9 bases in between. The CDR3 coding sequence is TGTGCCAGCAGTTTCGGGGTAACTGAAGCTTTCTTT. Protein product: CASSFGVTEAFF.

The chain is built from TRBV10-1 and TRBJ2-1; 7 bases line up with TRBD2. V dropped 9 bases and J dropped 5; count of bases not matched to a gene: 7. The CDR3 spans 13 residues. Germline V gene data show CDR1 as WNHNN and CDR2 as SYGVQD (reference sequence). CDR3 sequence reads: CARAGPLNNEQFF. CDR3 DNA sequence: TGCGCCAGAGCGGGACCTTTAAACAATGAGCAGTTCTTC.

This clone was counted only a few times. This chain connects TRBV27 to TRBJ1-4; 7 nucleotides agree with TRBD1. V was pared by 4 bases and J by 8 bases, with 4 bases of the junction left unmatched. The CDR3 spans 13 residues. Germline loops: CDR1 MNHEY, CDR2 SMNVEV (reference sequence). CDR3 nucleotide sequence: TGTGCCAGCAGTTCCGCGACAGGGGAAAAACTGTTTTTT. It translates to CASSSATGEKLFF.

The chain uses TRBV9 and TRBJ1-1; D gene uncertain. The V gene lost 0 bases and the J gene lost 0 bases, with 12 bases spanning the gap. CDR1 SGDLS and CDR2 YYNGEE come from the germline V gene. The CDR3 length is 16 residues. The CDR3 DNA reads TGTGCCAGCAGCGTAGCCGGTGGTGTCATGAACACTGAAGCTTTCTTT. This gives the protein CASSVAGGVMNTEAFF.

The chain combines TRBV9 with TRBJ1-2, with D possibly being TRBD1 (5 bases). Trimming took 0 bases from V and 7 from J, leaving 13 bases between them. The CDR3 length is 14 residues. The germline CDR1 and CDR2 sequences are SGDLS and YYNGEE. CDR3 protein: CASSVGEGRGGYTF. The CDR3 nucleotides read TGTGCCAGCAGCGTAGGTGAGGGGAGGGGTGGCTACACCTTC. The whole variable domain, remainder taken from reference TRBV9 and TRBJ1-2, is DSGVTQTPKHLITATGQRVTLRCSPRSGDLSVYWYQQSLDQGLQFLIQYYNGEERAKGNILERFSAQQFPDLHSELNLSSLELGDSALYFCASSVGEGRGGYTFGSGTRLTVV.

The chain employs TRBV6-6 and TRBJ1-2, with D perhaps TRBD1 (6 bases). There are 16 residues in the CDR3. With 4 bases removed from V and 0 bases from J, the gap between germline ends came to 15 bases. Germline-derived CDR1 and CDR2 are MNHNY and SVGAGI (reference sequence). The CDR3 spells CASSSTGGPTNYGYTF. In nucleotides, the CDR3 is TGTGCCAGCAGTTCGACGGGGGGGCCCACTAACTATGGCTACACCTTC.

The rearrangement links TRBV7-2 to TRBJ2-7; D not certain. CDR1 SGHTA and CDR2 FQGNSA come from the germline V gene. CDR3 length: 11 residues. With 4 bases removed from V and 4 bases from J, the gap between germline ends came to 5 bases. The CDR3 bases are TGTGCCAGCAGCTCTCTTTACGAGCAGTACTTC. This sequence encodes CASSSLYEQYF. Full variable domain (remainder filled in from reference TRBV7-2 and TRBJ2-7): GAGVSQSPSNKVTEKGKDVELRCDPISGHTALYWYRQSLGQGLEFLIYFQGNSAPDKSGLPSDRFSAERTGGSVSTLTIQRTQQEDSAVYLCASSSLYEQYFGPGTRLTVT.

This sequence joins TRBV19 and TRBJ1-1; maybe TRBD1 (5 bases). This CDR3 spans 13 amino acids. Germline V gene lookup returns CDR1 LNHDA and CDR2 SQIVND (reference sequence). Between the trimmed V and J ends, which lost 9 bases and 0 bases, there was a span of 11 bases. In nucleotides, the CDR3 is TGTGCCAGCACCACAGGTATGAACACTGAAGCTTTCTTT. Translating it yields CASTTGMNTEAFF.

The rearrangement uses TRBV7-2 and TRBJ2-5; 10 bases are shared with TRBD2. This CDR3 has 16 amino acids. V lost 0 bases, J lost 5 bases, and 6 bases stayed unmatched. CDR1 SGHTA and CDR2 FQGNSA come from the germline V gene. The chain's CDR3 is CASSLASSGSTETQYF. The CDR3 DNA follows: TGTGCCAGCAGCTTAGCATCTAGCGGGAGTACTGAGACCCAGTACTTC.

The chain couples TRBV5-1 to TRBJ2-3; 12 bases are shared with TRBD2. Germline V gene lookup returns CDR1 SGHRS and CDR2 YFSETQ. This CDR3 has 17 amino acids. Unmatched junction bases numbered 8, after V lost 4 bases and J lost 2 bases. The CDR3 DNA reads TGCGCCAGCAGCGCCTCCGGACTAGCGGGGTTCACAGATACGCAGTATTTT. This gives the protein CASSASGLAGFTDTQYF.

CDR3 DNA sequence: TGTGCCAGCATGGGACAGGGGGCATTAGCGGGTACAGATACGCAGTATTTT. Its protein is CASMGQGALAGTDTQYF. The chain recombines TRBV2 with TRBJ2-3; 12 positions agree with TRBD1. V gave up 7 bases and J gave up 3 bases; unmatched junction bases: 11. Per the germline V gene, CDR1 is SNHLY and CDR2 is FYNNEI. The CDR3 runs 17 residues.

The chain recombines TRBV4-3 with TRBJ2-1; 8 positions match TRBD2. The CDR3 has 15 residues. Looked up from germline, CDR1 is LGHNA and CDR2 is YSLEER. Trimming removed 4 bases from V and 1 base from J; junction bases left unmatched: 3. The CDR3: CASSRERESYNEQFF. The CDR3 nucleotides are TGCGCCAGCAGCCGAGAGCGGGAGTCCTACAATGAGCAGTTCTTC.